This entry lists 28 T cell receptor beta chains sequenced from one sample in a study of blood T cell repertoires in COVID-19. The table came from immunoSEQ multiplex PCR; TCRdb's copy has only in-frame clones and leaves some out. The sample consists of about 230,000 clones, 87% of them appearing once. Sequencing was carried out using PBMCs or T cells enriched from blood (not recorded which). The receptors stem from a man aged 25-40 years who had recovered from COVID-19.

This chain uses TRBV25-1 with TRBJ2-2; a possible D gene is TRBD1 (6 bases). CDR3 length: 14 amino acids. Trimming took off 3 bases at V and 9 bases at J, with 14 bases between the two ends. The germline V gene encodes CDR1 MGHDK and CDR2 SYGVNS. The CDR3 nucleotides read TGTGCCAGCAGTGACAGGGGCATCCGATGGGAGCTGTTTTTT. It encodes CASSDRGIRWELFF.

This chain uses TRBV7-2 with TRBJ2-2; maybe TRBD1 (6 bases). The germline gives CDR1 SGHTA, CDR2 FQGNSA. Trimming shortened V by 4 bases and J by 4 bases, and 10 bases separated the two germline ends. The CDR3 is made up of 14 amino acids. CDR3 protein: CASSSRGATGELFF. DNA of the CDR3: TGTGCCAGCAGCTCCAGGGGTGCCACCGGGGAGCTGTTTTTT.

This clone was recorded once. V is TRBV6-5 and J is TRBJ1-1; 7 bases fit TRBD1. This CDR3 is built from 13 residues. Germline CDR1 reads MNHEY; CDR2 reads SVGAGI. Unmatched junction bases numbered 6, after V lost 8 bases and J lost 3 bases. CDR3 DNA: TGTGCCAGCCGACGGCAGGGGGACACTGAAGCTTTCTTT. Protein: CASRRQGDTEAFF.

This chain joins TRBV11-2 and TRBJ2-2; a possible D gene is TRBD2 (5 bases). CDR1 SGHAT and CDR2 FQNNGV come from the germline V gene. V gave up 0 bases and J gave up 7 bases, with 9 bases separating them. There are 14 residues in the CDR3. The CDR3 sequence: CASSLDRGRGELFF. The CDR3 region has the DNA TGTGCCAGCAGCTTAGATCGGGGTCGCGGGGAGCTGTTTTTT. Looking up the rest from reference TRBV11-2 and TRBJ2-2 gives the full variable domain: EAGVAQSPRYKIIEKRQSVAFWCNPISGHATLYWYQQILGQGPKLLIQFQNNGVVDDSQLPKDRFSAERLKGVDSTLKIQPAKLEDSAVYLCASSLDRGRGELFFGEGSRLTVL.

The V and J genes are TRBV18 and TRBJ2-5; D might be TRBD1 (5 bases). The germline V and J ends were trimmed by 0 bases and 4 bases, with 9 bases remaining between them. This CDR3 contains 14 residues. CDR1 and CDR2 (germline): KGHSH, LQKENI. DNA for the CDR3: TGTGCCAGCTCACCACCGGGGCTAGTAGAGACCCAGTACTTC. The encoded protein is CASSPPGLVETQYF.

This sequence joins TRBV5-4 and TRBJ2-1, with D perhaps TRBD1 (6 bases). The CDR3 sequence is 17 residues long. CDR1 and CDR2 from the germline V gene are SGHNT and YYREEE (reference sequence). Trimming took 4 bases from V and 4 from J, leaving 21 bases between them. CDR3 in DNA: TGTGCCAGCAGCCCGGGGCTCGCCGGGACACCGTACAATGAGCAGTTCTTC. Protein: CASSPGLAGTPYNEQFF.

This chain's CDR3 is CASSENRARNQPQHF. The CDR3, as DNA: TGTGCCAGCAGTGAAAACAGGGCCCGCAATCAGCCCCAGCATTTT. V is TRBV28 and J is TRBJ1-5; maybe TRBD1 (6 bases). The CDR3 is made up of 15 amino acids. Trimming stripped 5 bases from V and 2 bases from J, with 13 bases between. Looked up from germline, CDR1 is MDHEN and CDR2 is SYDVKM.

This chain joins TRBV19 and TRBJ2-7; the D is unclear. The V end lost 4 bases, the J end lost 3 bases, and 10 bases lay between the germline ends. CDR3 size: 13 residues. Germline-derived CDR1 and CDR2 are LNHDA and SQIVND (reference sequence). In DNA form, the CDR3 reads TGTGCCAGTAGTACTACAGCTAACTACGAGCAGTACTTC. This gives the protein CASSTTANYEQYF.

The V and J genes are TRBV27 and TRBJ2-7, with D tentatively TRBD2 (6 bases). The CDR3 is 14 amino acids. Germline V gene lookup returns CDR1 MNHEY and CDR2 SMNVEV (reference sequence). V was cut by 6 bases and J by 0 bases, with 12 bases left in between. The CDR3 region has the DNA TGTGCCAGCAGCCTGACGGGGGTCTCCTACGAGCAGTACTTC. This sequence encodes CASSLTGVSYEQYF.

The count of this clone is one. V gene TRBV7-8 combines with J gene TRBJ1-1, with a possible D match to TRBD1 (6 bases). The germline V gene encodes CDR1 SGHVS and CDR2 FQNEAQ. V lost 0 bases, J lost 7 bases, and 15 bases lay in between. The length of the CDR3 is 15 residues. Here the CDR3 reads CASSLAQREGDEAFF. CDR3 DNA: TGTGCCAGCAGCTTAGCGCAAAGGGAGGGGGATGAAGCTTTCTTT.

J is TRBJ2-7 and V is TRBV5-1; weak D call: TRBD2 (7 bases). The CDR3 has 14 amino acids. V lost 4 bases, J lost 1 base, and 12 bases lay in between. Germline CDR1 SGHRS, CDR2 YFSETQ. CDR3 loop: CASSGRGESYEQYF. CDR3 nucleotides: TGCGCCAGCAGCGGGAGGGGGGAATCCTACGAGCAGTACTTC.

This rearrangement joins TRBV7-3 to TRBJ2-2; D may be TRBD2 (6 bases). Germline CDR1 reads SGHTA; CDR2 reads FQGTGA. The CDR3 runs 14 residues. The V end lost 5 bases, the J end lost 13 bases, and 20 bases lay between the germline ends. DNA for the CDR3: TGTGCCAGCAGCCCACCTGGGACTCCCAGGGCGCTGTTTTTT. It yields the protein CASSPPGTPRALFF.

This sequence joins TRBV11-2 and TRBJ2-2, with D perhaps TRBD1 (5 bases). The CDR3 has 14 amino acids. Germline values: CDR1 SGHAT, CDR2 FQNNGV. V lost 6 bases, J lost 1 base, and 9 bases lay in between. CDR3 residues: CASSPDRNTGELFF. CDR3 sequence (DNA): TGTGCCAGCAGTCCAGACAGGAACACCGGGGAGCTGTTTTTT. Based on the CDR3 plus reference TRBV11-2 and TRBJ2-2, the full variable domain is EAGVAQSPRYKIIEKRQSVAFWCNPISGHATLYWYQQILGQGPKLLIQFQNNGVVDDSQLPKDRFSAERLKGVDSTLKIQPAKLEDSAVYLCASSPDRNTGELFFGEGSRLTVL.

The rearrangement joins TRBV19 to TRBJ2-1; 7 positions match TRBD2. V lost 11 bases, J lost 1 base, and 11 bases stayed unmatched. CDR1 LNHDA and CDR2 SQIVND come from the germline V gene (reference sequence). This CDR3 contains 15 residues. The DNA for the CDR3 is TGTGCCTCTAAGCAGGTGCGGGGGTCCTACAATGAGCAGTTCTTC. Residues: CASKQVRGSYNEQFF. Together with reference TRBV19 and TRBJ2-1, the CDR3 gives the full variable domain: DGGITQSPKYLFRKEGQNVTLSCEQNLNHDAMYWYRQDPGQGLRLIYYSQIVNDFQKGDIAEGYSVSREKKESFPLTVTSAQKNPTAFYLCASKQVRGSYNEQFFGPGTRLTVL.

The chain uses TRBV2 and TRBJ2-1; 10 bases align to TRBD2. Germline CDR1 is SNHLY and CDR2 is FYNNEI. After removal of 6 bases from V and 6 bases from J, the junction contained 5 bases not matched to a gene. This CDR3 has 14 residues. The CDR3: CASRPGLATNEQFF. CDR3 DNA: TGTGCCAGCAGGCCGGGACTAGCGACCAATGAGCAGTTCTTC.

In its sample, this clone was seen once. The chain recombines TRBV18 with TRBJ1-1; no reliable D call. Germline V gene sequence: CDR1 KGHSH, CDR2 LQKENI. The CDR3 sequence is 15 residues long. Trimming took off 2 bases at V and 0 bases at J, with 10 bases between the two ends. The CDR3 spells CASSPTRHLNTEAFF. DNA of the CDR3: TGTGCCAGCTCACCAACGCGACACCTGAACACTGAAGCTTTCTTT.

The V gene is TRBV6-6, the J gene TRBJ1-1; 7 bases align to TRBD1. There are 13 residues in the CDR3. The junction had 6 bases not matched to a gene; V was cut back by 8 bases and J by 3 bases. CDR1 and CDR2 from the germline V gene are MNHNY and SVGAGI (reference sequence). The DNA of the CDR3 is TGTGCCAGCGGAAACAGGGGTGACACTGAAGCTTTCTTT. Its protein is CASGNRGDTEAFF.

V usage is TRBV6-5 and J usage is TRBJ1-1; D is uncertain. The CDR3 covers 12 residues. Per the germline V gene, CDR1 is MNHEY and CDR2 is SVGAGI. The V end was cut by 6 bases, the J end by 4 bases, with 9 bases between. The CDR3 nucleotides are TGTGCCAGCAGATTGGGAGGCACTGAAGCTTTCTTT. Its translation is CASRLGGTEAFF.

The chain uses TRBV24-1 and TRBJ2-1; 12 bases map to TRBD2. Germline loops: CDR1 KGHDR, CDR2 SFDVKD. CDR3 length: 17 amino acids. V lost 4 bases to trimming and J lost 0 bases; unmatched junction nucleotides: 3. DNA of the CDR3: TGTGCCACCAGTGAGCCGACTAGCGGGAGCTCCTACAATGAGCAGTTCTTC. Amino acid sequence: CATSEPTSGSSYNEQFF.

The chain joins TRBV5-4 to TRBJ1-2; 12 bases align to TRBD1. CDR3 length equals 14 residues. In germline, CDR1 is SGHNT, CDR2 YYREEE (reference sequence). Losses at the gene ends were 4 bases for V and 7 bases for J; bases not matched to a gene: 5. The CDR3 bases are TGTGCCAGCAGCCCCGGGACAGGGGGCTCTGGCTACACCTTC. This sequence encodes CASSPGTGGSGYTF.

The rearrangement links TRBV5-4 to TRBJ2-1; 10 bases map to TRBD2. Germline loops: CDR1 SGHNT, CDR2 YYREEE (reference sequence). The CDR3 is 13 amino acids. V was clipped by 7 bases and J by 5 bases; unmatched bases: 3. The CDR3 loop reads CASYGTSDNEQFF. The CDR3 nucleotides read TGTGCCAGCTACGGGACTAGCGACAATGAGCAGTTCTTC. Full variable domain (missing parts from reference TRBV5-4 and TRBJ2-1): ETGVTQSPTHLIKTRGQQVTLRCSSQSGHNTVSWYQQALGQGPQFIFQYYREEENGRGNFPPRFSGLQFPNYSSELNVNALELDDSALYLCASYGTSDNEQFFGPGTRLTVL.

V is TRBV19 and J is TRBJ2-7; a weak D match, TRBD1 (5 bases). The CDR3 sequence is 12 residues long. V lost 6 bases, J lost 0 bases, and 6 bases lay in between. Germline V CDR1 and CDR2: LNHDA, SQIVND (reference sequence). CDR3 nucleotides: TGTGCCAGTAGAGGGGACTCCTACGAGCAGTACTTC. This codes for CASRGDSYEQYF. Using reference TRBV19 and TRBJ2-7 for the parts outside the CDR3, the full variable domain is DGGITQSPKYLFRKEGQNVTLSCEQNLNHDAMYWYRQDPGQGLRLIYYSQIVNDFQKGDIAEGYSVSREKKESFPLTVTSAQKNPTAFYLCASRGDSYEQYFGPGTRLTVT.

The chain recombines TRBV10-2 with TRBJ1-1; no firm D call. V lost 6 bases and J lost 0, with 17 bases in between. The V gene's germline CDR1 is WSHSY and CDR2 SAAADI. The CDR3 has 16 residues. CDR3 loop: CASSSVRNSMNTEAFF. The CDR3, as DNA: TGCGCCAGCAGCTCGGTCCGAAACAGCATGAACACTGAAGCTTTCTTT.

A single count supports this clone. The chain employs TRBV2 and TRBJ2-2; tentatively, D is TRBD2 (6 bases). The germline gives CDR1 SNHLY, CDR2 FYNNEI. There are 14 residues in the CDR3. With 8 bases removed from V and 1 base from J, the gap between germline ends came to 11 bases. The CDR3 sequence: CASGGPGNTGELFF. CDR3 sequence (DNA): TGTGCCAGCGGAGGGCCCGGGAACACCGGGGAGCTGTTTTTT.

The rearrangement uses TRBV24-1 and TRBJ2-2; D is undetermined. Trimming shortened V by 9 bases and J by 5 bases, and 9 bases separated the two germline ends. CDR3 length: 12 residues. The germline gives CDR1 KGHDR, CDR2 SFDVKD. CDR3 coding DNA: TGTGCCACCGGGCAGTCAACCGGGGAGCTGTTTTTT. Amino acid sequence: CATGQSTGELFF.

The chain uses TRBV18 and TRBJ1-1, with D possibly TRBD1 on 6 matching bases. V lost 2 bases, J lost 5 bases, and 15 bases lay in between. In germline, CDR1 is KGHSH, CDR2 LQKENI. The CDR3 has 15 residues. The CDR3, as DNA: TGTGCCAGCTCACCATCCGCAGGGGCGAGTACTGAAGCTTTCTTT. The encoded protein is CASSPSAGASTEAFF.

Worth noting for this clone: Other DNA sequences from this sample encode an identical CDR3 as well. J is TRBJ1-1 and V is TRBV14; TRBD1 matches 9 bases. CDR3 length equals 13 residues. With V trimmed by 4 bases and J by 5 bases, 2 bases remained unmatched. CDR1 and CDR2 from the germline V gene are SGHDN and FVKESK. CDR3 sequence: CASSLTGGTEAFF. In DNA form, the CDR3 reads TGTGCCAGCAGCCTGACAGGGGGTACTGAAGCTTTCTTT.

This clone is a singleton in its sample. The rearrangement joins TRBV2 to TRBJ1-2, with 10 nucleotides matching TRBD1. Germline lookup yields CDR1 SNHLY and CDR2 FYNNEI. This CDR3 has 14 residues. V was pared by 2 bases and J by 8 bases, with 5 bases of the junction left unmatched. CDR3 nucleotides: TGTGCCAGCAGTGAACCCCGGGACAGGGGCGGCTACACCTTC. Translation: CASSEPRDRGGYTF.